The 23 T cell receptor beta chains presented below share a single source sample, sequenced in a study of tumor and adjacent non-tumor tissue in lung cancer. The library came from three nested PCR rounds adapted from ARM-PCR protocols. TCRdb re-called the multiplex PCR reads with MiXCR, one entry per CDR3 protein. The table shows about 50,000 distinct CDR3 sequences, with around three quarters occurring only once. The template was RNA from unsorted bulk tissue. This non-tumor lung sample came from over 3 cm beyond the tumor edge. Sequences were obtained from distant non-tumor lung tissue. These receptors came from a woman aged 55-69 years with non-small cell lung cancer.

Ten or more counts support this clonotype. The chain joins TRBV5-1 to TRBJ2-5; 8 nucleotides line up with TRBD2. Unmatched junction bases numbered 7, after V lost 4 bases and J lost 5 bases. Germline V gene data show CDR1 as SGHRS and CDR2 as YFSETQ. The CDR3 is 14 residues long. Here the CDR3 DNA reads TGCGCCAGCAGCCCCGGGACTAGTTGGGAGACCCAGTACTTC. It codes for CASSPGTSWETQYF.

With respect to this clonotype: At one of its ends the junction is not consistent with the germline gene, which may arise from a read error. This chain joins TRBV4-3 and TRBJ2-7, with 8 nucleotides matching TRBD1. CDR1 LGHNA and CDR2 YSLEER come from the germline V gene. This CDR3 contains 14 residues. CDR3 amino acids: CTSSQARTGTGQYF. The CDR3 DNA reads TGCACCAGCAGCCAAGCGAGGACAGGGACGGGACAGTACTTC.

Notes on this clonotype: The junction shows a germline mismatch at one end, possibly a read error. The CDR3 is CAWSRGSLGEQHF. The CDR3 bases are TGTGCCTGGAGTAGGGGTAGCCTGGGCGAGCAACACTTC. The chain recombines TRBV30 with TRBJ2-7; tentatively, D is TRBD1 (5 bases). The CDR3 is made up of 13 amino acids. The germline V gene encodes CDR1 GTSNPN and CDR2 SVGIG (reference sequence).

Worth noting for this clonotype: The junction departs from the called germline gene at one end, perhaps through a read error. The chain has TRBV6-5 and TRBJ2-2; 10 bases are a match to TRBD1. Germline CDR1 and CDR2: MNHEY and SVGAGI. The CDR3 consists of 17 residues. The CDR3 sequence is CASSYKTGGANTGELLF. In DNA, the CDR3 is TGTGCCAGCAGTTACAAGACAGGGGGCGCAAACACCGGGGAGTTGCTTTTT.

This clonotype was seen a handful of times. The conserved closing phenylalanine or tryptophan is absent in this CDR3, likely reflecting a read error. The chain uses TRBV11-2 and TRBJ2-7, with TRBD1 identical over 8 bases. This CDR3 has 13 residues. CDR1 is SGHAT and CDR2 is FQNNGV in the germline V gene. V was pared by 3 bases and J by 3 bases, with 1 base of the junction left unmatched. CDR3 sequence (DNA): TGTGCCAGCAGCTTCGGACAGGGCTACGAGCAGTACTTA. This translates into CASSFGQGYEQYL.

On this clonotype: A junction boundary mismatches the germline segment, possibly from a read error. The chain is built from TRBV6-6 and TRBJ1-1; D perhaps matches TRBD1 (6 bases). The length of the CDR3 is 13 residues. Looked up from germline, CDR1 is MNHNY and CDR2 is SVGAGI (reference sequence). The CDR3 loop reads CASNTEGDTEAYF. The CDR3 DNA is TGTGCCAGCAACACGGAGGGGGACACTGAAGCTTACTTT.

Details on this clonotype: The junction and the germline gene differ at one end; a read error may be behind it. The chain is built from TRBV5-1 and TRBJ2-1, with D possibly matching TRBD1 (6 bases). The CDR3 sequence is 15 residues long. Germline V gene data show CDR1 as SGHRS and CDR2 as YFSETQ. CDR3 coding DNA: TGCGCCACCAGCAACAGGGACACGGCCAGGAATGAGCAGTTCTTC. Protein sequence: CATSNRDTARNEQFF.

This clonotype was seen more than once but under ten times. A much larger clone differs by one base, so this may be a read error. The rearrangement uses TRBV19 and TRBJ1-2; maybe TRBD1 (5 bases). The CDR3 consists of 14 residues. CDR1 is LNHDA, CDR2 SQIVND, per germline (reference sequence). Trimming left V 5 bases short and J 5 bases short, with 15 bases between. CDR3 loop: CASSASGTVYGYTF. CDR3 sequence (DNA): TGTGCCAGTAGTGCCTCCGGGACCGTTTATGGCTACACCTTC. Using reference TRBV19 and TRBJ1-2 for the parts outside the CDR3, the full variable domain is DGGITQSPKYLFRKEGQNVTLSCEQNLNHDAMYWYRQDPGQGLRLIYYSQIVNDFQKGDIAEGYSVSREKKESFPLTVTSAQKNPTAFYLCASSASGTVYGYTFGSGTRLTVV.

Comments on this clonotype: Compared with germline, one end of the junction differs, possibly owing to a read error. The chain recombines TRBV5-4 with TRBJ1-1; TRBD1 might be the D (5 bases). CDR3 length: 15 amino acids. CDR1 is SGHNT, CDR2 YYREEE, per germline (reference sequence). CDR3 in DNA: TGTGGCAGCATTCCCCGGGGGGGTGCCGACACTGAAGCTTTCTTT. This sequence encodes CGSIPRGGADTEAFF.

Comment on this clonotype: A read error may account for a junction end that differs from germline. V is TRBV11-3 and J is TRBJ2-3, with D perhaps TRBD1 (6 bases). CDR1 is SGHNT, CDR2 YENEEA, per germline. The CDR3 extends over 15 amino acids. The CDR3 coding sequence is TGTACCAGCAGCTCCAGAGGGGGTCTAGGAGATACGCAGTATTTT. This codes for CTSSSRGGLGDTQYF.

This chain uses TRBV28 with TRBJ2-7, with D unclear. CDR1 and CDR2 from the germline V gene are MDHEN and SYDVKM. The V and J ends lost 4 bases and 8 bases respectively, with 18 bases between them. The CDR3 has 14 amino acids. As DNA, the CDR3 is TGTGCCAGCAGTTCTGCATCCATGGGTGACAAGCAGTACTTC. Translating it yields CASSSASMGDKQYF. The whole variable domain, remainder taken from reference TRBV28 and TRBJ2-7, is DVKVTQSSRYLVKRTGEKVFLECVQDMDHENMFWYRQDPGLGLRLIYFSYDVKMKEKGDIPEGYSVSREKKERFSLILESASTNQTSMYLCASSSASMGDKQYFGPGTRLTVT.

V usage is TRBV4-3 and J usage is TRBJ2-6; D gene unclear. V lost 0 bases and J lost 3, with 9 bases in between. CDR3 length: 16 residues. CDR1 LGHNA and CDR2 YSLEER come from the germline V gene. This CDR3 reads CASSQETEYGANVLTF. CDR3 coding DNA: TGCGCCAGCAGCCAAGAAACAGAGTATGGGGCCAACGTCCTGACTTTC.

Written as DNA, the CDR3 is TGCGCCAGCACCCATGGTGGGGGCCTCACAGATACGCAGTATTTT. It codes for CASTHGGGLTDTQYF. V usage is TRBV5-1 and J usage is TRBJ2-3; maybe TRBD1 (6 bases). Trimming removed 6 bases from V and 2 bases from J, with 16 bases in between. The CDR3 runs 15 residues. CDR1 is SGHRS, CDR2 YFSETQ, per germline. Full variable domain (remainder filled in from reference TRBV5-1 and TRBJ2-3): KAGVTQTPRYLIKTRGQQVTLSCSPISGHRSVSWYQQTPGQGLQFLFEYFSETQRNKGNFPGRFSGRQFSNSRSEMNVSTLELGDSALYLCASTHGGGLTDTQYFGPGTRLTVL.

A remark on this clonotype: Its ends do not fully match the called genes, so a read error is possible. The chain is built from TRBV4-3 and TRBJ1-6; TRBD1 matches at 8 bases. The CDR3 runs 15 residues. CDR1 LGHNA and CDR2 YSLEER come from the germline V gene. The CDR3 DNA reads as TGCGCCAGCAGCCTCTATCGGGACAGGAGTTCACCCTTCCACTTT. The encoded protein is CASSLYRDRSSPFHF.

In this sample, this clonotype turned up a few times. The junction departs from the called germline gene at one end, perhaps through a read error. The chain carries TRBV6-5 and TRBJ2-5, with TRBD1 identical over 10 bases. CDR1 and CDR2 from the germline V gene are MNHEY and SVGAGI. This CDR3 contains 14 residues. CDR3 in amino acids: CVSSRTGGQKTHYF. The CDR3 DNA sequence: TGTGTCAGCAGTCGGACAGGGGGTCAGAAGACCCACTACTTC.

A single count supports this clonotype. The conserved final phenylalanine or tryptophan is absent from the CDR3, which likely points to a read error. CDR3 region: CSVEGEINIQYI. In nucleotides, the CDR3 is TGCAGCGTTGAAGGTGAGATAAACATTCAGTACATC. This chain uses TRBV29-1 with TRBJ2-4; D unclear. V gave up 1 base and J gave up 6 bases, with 7 bases separating them. Germline V gene lookup returns CDR1 SQVTM and CDR2 ANQGSEA. This CDR3 comprises 12 residues.

This clonotype was seen only a few times. The final CDR3 position lacks the conserved phenylalanine or tryptophan, pointing to a likely read error. Because the CDR3's place on the DNA is in doubt, the DNA is left out and the CDR3 is given as listed by TCRdb. The rearrangement links TRBV4-3 to TRBJ1-4. From germline, CDR1 is LGHNA and CDR2 YSLEER. Termini included, the CDR3 measures 16 amino acids. The CDR3 loop is CASSFQGLPTNEKLLL.

Comment on this clonotype: Here the CDR3 omits its conserved ending phenylalanine or tryptophan, so a read error is the likely source. V gene TRBV6-6 combines with J gene TRBJ2-1; D might be TRBD1 (6 bases). CDR1 is MNHNY, CDR2 SVGAGI, per germline (reference sequence). CDR3 length: 14 amino acids. The CDR3 DNA is TGTGCCAGCAGTTACTCCCCTTACAGGGATGAACAGTTCCTC. It encodes CASSYSPYRDEQFL.

About this clonotype itself: Mismatch with germline at one junction end may stem from a read error. The V gene is TRBV4-3, the J gene TRBJ1-1; D is uncertain. This CDR3 has 15 amino acids. Germline assignment: CDR1 LGHNA and CDR2 YSLEER. The CDR3 spells CAISQQDRMNTEAFF. The CDR3 nucleotides are TGCGCCATCAGCCAACAAGACCGCATGAACACTGAAGCTTTCTTT.

Points on this clonotype: Germline and junction disagree at one end, which may indicate a read error. This chain links TRBV10-1 with TRBJ1-1, with D possibly matching TRBD1 (5 bases). CDR1 is WNHNN and CDR2 is SYGVQD in the germline V gene (reference sequence). The CDR3 covers 13 residues. The CDR3 region is CANRSGGGTEAFF. CDR3 coding DNA: TGCGCCAACAGGAGCGGAGGTGGCACTGAAGCTTTCTTC.

The chain recombines TRBV6-2 or TRBV6-3 with TRBJ2-3; TRBD2 aligns across 9 bases. This CDR3 contains 14 residues. CDR1 is MNHEY and CDR2 is SVGEGT in the germline V gene. J was trimmed by 7 bases and V by 5 bases; bases with no gene match: 7. Here the CDR3 reads CASSGPSGINTQYF. CDR3 DNA: TGTGCCAGCAGTGGCCCTAGCGGGATAAATACGCAGTATTTT.

A word on this clonotype: A junction boundary mismatches the germline segment, possibly from a read error. The chain combines TRBV4-3 with TRBJ2-3; maybe TRBD1 (5 bases). CDR1 and CDR2 from the germline V gene are LGHNA and YSLEER. The CDR3 is 14 amino acids. Here the CDR3 reads CASSQVRGLRYAVF. CDR3 DNA sequence: TGCGCCAGCAGCCAAGTAAGGGGTCTGAGATACGCAGTATTT.

Remarks on this clonotype: A junction boundary mismatches the germline segment, possibly from a read error. DNA for the CDR3: TGCGCCAGCAGTCGGGGTTTCGCAGCGAGCTCCTACAATGAGTTGTTCTTC. Amino acids: CASSRGFAASSYNELFF. The V and J genes are TRBV11-1 and TRBJ2-1; TRBD2 is a possible D gene (5 bases). The CDR3 covers 17 residues. Germline assignment: CDR1 SGHAT and CDR2 FQDESV (reference sequence).